This entry is about one T cell receptor (beta chain). The data originate from a study of blood T cell repertoires in COVID-19. Overall study context: The analysed material was cDNA or gDNA that came from T cells, B-cell-depleted T cells, or PBMCs.

In germline, CDR1 is LGHNA, CDR2 YNFKEQ. Deletions cut 0 bases from V and 6 bases from J, with 20 bases between. The CDR3 is made up of 17 amino acids. Method: immunoSEQ multiplex PCR; TCRdb's copy keeps in-frame clones and lacks some. This sample yields roughly 130,000 clones, of which around 79% are seen a single time; roughly 3.5% belongs to the top ten. Sequencing was performed on peripheral blood. The receptor was isolated from a man aged 60-69 years with acute or convalescent COVID-19. The gene calls are TRBV4-2 and TRBJ1-1; D unclear. The CDR3 protein is CASSQDPRRVVAAEAFF. The CDR3 bases are TGTGCCAGCAGCCAAGATCCCCGTCGGGTGGTTGCGGCTGAAGCTTTCTTT.